The 18 T cell receptor beta chains below all came from one sample that was sequenced in a study of T cell repertoires in cytomegalovirus infection. What these receptors recognize is not known. Using its own MiXCR run on the reads, TCRdb lists one record per CDR3 protein. Among 200,000 or so distinct CDR3 sequences listed, 38% were seen once. The source material was CD8+ T cells from cultured PBMCs, sampled from culture after CMV antigen stimulation. These receptors were collected from a human donor in good health (CMV status not recorded). Some clones in this sample may be carry-over from other donors' samples.

This chain uses TRBV12-3 or TRBV12-4 with TRBJ2-5; D might be TRBD2 (5 bases). Deletions cut 8 bases from V and 7 bases from J, with 17 bases between. The CDR3 covers 13 residues. The CDR3 spells CASSFSGLGTQYF. The CDR3 DNA follows: TGTGCCAGCTCCTTCAGCGGACTGGGGACCCAGTACTTC.

This clonotype was detected only a few times. V and J are TRBV27 and TRBJ1-1; 7 bases fit TRBD1. Germline assignment: CDR1 MNHEY and CDR2 SMNVEV (reference sequence). The CDR3 loop spans 14 amino acids. Trimming at V came to 1 base and at J to 3 bases, leaving 2 bases not matched to a gene. The DNA for the CDR3 is TGTGCCAGCAGTTTATACAGGGGCGACACTGAAGCTTTCTTT. This sequence encodes CASSLYRGDTEAFF.

The gene calls are TRBV20-1 and TRBJ2-7; D remains ambiguous. The CDR3 length is 13 residues. The ends were cut back, 6 bases at V and 4 bases at J, with 16 bases in the middle. Per germline, CDR1 DFQATT and CDR2 SNEGSKA (reference sequence). Written as DNA, the CDR3 is TGCAGTGCCACTACCCTCACAAGGTACGAGCAGTACTTC. Translated: CSATTLTRYEQYF.

A few counts support this clonotype. The chain has TRBV6-1 and TRBJ1-6; TRBD1 aligns across 8 bases. V shed 4 bases, J shed 9 bases, and the junction held 17 bases outside the gene matches. CDR1 is MNHNS, CDR2 SASEGT, per germline. This CDR3 region has 18 residues. In DNA, the CDR3 is TGTGCCAGCAGTGTCGGAGAGGGCAGGGGGCCGTTTTCTTCACCCCTCCACTTT. Translation gives CASSVGEGRGPFSSPLHF.

There are a few counts of this clonotype. This chain links TRBV29-1 with TRBJ2-7; 8 bases are shared with TRBD1. Per germline, CDR1 SQVTM and CDR2 ANQGSEA. The CDR3 runs 12 residues. The V segment lost 6 bases and the J segment 5 bases; nucleotides outside the gene matches: 6. The CDR3 protein is CSVQGARNEQYF. CDR3 DNA: TGCAGCGTCCAGGGGGCTAGGAACGAGCAGTACTTC.

The chain combines TRBV6-2 or TRBV6-3 with TRBJ2-1, with D unclear. Germline V lookup: CDR1 MNHEY, CDR2 SVGEGT. V lost 3 bases, J lost 16 bases, and 22 bases lay in between. The CDR3 has 14 amino acids. The CDR3 sequence is CASSYWSGVDEYFF. The CDR3 bases are TGTGCCAGCAGTTATTGGTCGGGTGTAGATGAGTATTTCTTC.

This clonotype was found a few times. The CDR3 reads CASSGGGAGNEKLFF. In DNA, the CDR3 is TGTGCCAGCAGTGGAGGGGGCGCGGGTAATGAAAAACTGTTTTTT. This sequence joins TRBV7-9 and TRBJ1-4; 7 bases match TRBD1. The CDR3 runs 15 residues. V shed 6 bases, J shed 4 bases, and the junction held 8 bases outside the gene matches. CDR1 and CDR2 (germline): SEHNR, FQNEAQ (reference sequence).

The CDR3 DNA follows: TGTGCCAGCAGGCTCGGACTAGCGGGAGTGGCTTTCGGGAATGAGCAGTTCTTC. It encodes CASRLGLAGVAFGNEQFF. The V and J genes are TRBV12-3 or TRBV12-4 and TRBJ2-1; 13 bases match TRBD2. The CDR3 is 18 residues long. V lost 6 bases, J lost 7 bases, and 15 bases stayed unmatched.

This clonotype was detected only a few times. The rearrangement joins TRBV4-1 to TRBJ2-1; TRBD2 aligns across 8 bases. Per germline, CDR1 MGHRA and CDR2 YSYEKL. This CDR3 is built from 18 residues. The ends lost 1 base at V and 0 bases at J; junction bases unmatched: 8. The DNA of the CDR3 is TGCGCCAGCAGCCAAGTCATTGGCGGGGGGAGCTCCTACAATGAGCAGTTCTTC. Translated: CASSQVIGGGSSYNEQFF.

The CDR3, as DNA: TGTGCCAGCAGCTTAGATCCCGGTAGCTCCTACGAGCAGTACTTC. This encodes CASSLDPGSSYEQYF. V is TRBV11-2 and J is TRBJ2-7; D unresolved. Germline CDR1 is SGHAT and CDR2 is FQNNGV. The CDR3 has 15 amino acids. Deletions cut 0 bases from V and 0 bases from J, with 9 bases between.

There are a few counts of this clonotype. This chain uses TRBV25-1 with TRBJ2-2; no firm D call. The V end was cut by 5 bases, the J end by 7 bases, with 5 bases between. There are 11 residues in the CDR3. Germline CDR1 is MGHDK and CDR2 is SYGVNS. In DNA form, the CDR3 reads TGTGCCAGCAGTCGTGGCGGGGAGCTGTTTTTT. As protein: CASSRGGELFF.

The rearrangement joins TRBV10-3 to TRBJ2-6, with 10 bases aligning to TRBD1. The CDR3 runs to 17 residues. The germline gives CDR1 ENHRY, CDR2 SYGVKD. V trimming: 2 bases; J trimming: 4 bases; junction bases outside the gene matches: 5. In DNA form, the CDR3 reads TGTGCCATCAGTGAGGGGGACAGGGGTGGAGGGGCCAACGTCCTGACTTTC. As protein: CAISEGDRGGGANVLTF.

This clonotype has only a few counts. The chain joins TRBV27 to TRBJ1-2; unclear D gene. The CDR3 has 13 amino acids. Per germline, CDR1 MNHEY and CDR2 SMNVEV (reference sequence). The V end lost 5 bases, the J end lost 4 bases, and 11 bases lay between the germline ends. CDR3 sequence reads: CASSVSIFYGYTF. The CDR3 DNA reads as TGTGCCAGCAGTGTCAGTATTTTCTATGGCTACACCTTC.

This clonotype was counted a single time. The rearrangement links TRBV7-4 to TRBJ2-1; possible D gene TRBD2, 6 bases. The CDR3 is 13 amino acids. Trimming left V 4 bases short and J 8 bases short, with 12 bases between. Germline lookup yields CDR1 SGHVT and CDR2 SQSDAQ. CDR3: CASSSRLGDEQFF. The CDR3 bases are TGTGCCAGCAGCTCCAGACTAGGGGATGAGCAGTTCTTC.

Points on this clonotype: Germline is not matched at one junction end, which may reflect a read error. This rearrangement joins TRBV7-6 to TRBJ2-3; D unresolved. In germline, CDR1 is SGHVS, CDR2 FNYEAQ. The CDR3 length is 15 residues. CDR3: CASSLAGGMADAQYF. The CDR3 DNA reads TGTGCCAGCAGCTTAGCGGGCGGTATGGCAGATGCGCAGTATTTT.

Comment on this clonotype: An end of the junction differs from the germline gene, which may be a read error. The DNA of the CDR3 is TGTGCCAGAAGTTCAGGGACAGGGAGGGATCAGCCCAAGCATTTT. Residues: CARSSGTGRDQPKHF. The rearrangement joins TRBV27 to TRBJ1-5, with TRBD1 matching 9 bases. The germline V gene encodes CDR1 MNHEY and CDR2 SMNVEV (reference sequence). This CDR3 comprises 15 residues.

The chain employs TRBV5-4 and TRBJ2-4; tentative D call: TRBD1 (7 bases). V gave up 0 bases and J gave up 5 bases, with 12 bases separating them. The CDR3 is 15 residues long. The germline V gene has CDR1 SGHNT and CDR2 YYREEE (reference sequence). The CDR3 sequence: CASSLGGGGENIQYF. For the CDR3, the DNA is TGTGCCAGCAGCTTGGGTGGAGGGGGCGAAAACATTCAGTACTTC.

V is TRBV30 and J is TRBJ2-1; D ambiguous. The germline V gene encodes CDR1 GTSNPN and CDR2 SVGIG (reference sequence). With 2 bases removed from V and 10 bases from J, the gap between germline ends came to 9 bases. There are 11 residues in the CDR3. CDR3 nucleotide sequence: TGTGCCTGGAGTACCTCGGCCGAGCAGTTCTTC. Its translation: CAWSTSAEQFF.